This T cell receptor (beta chain) was captured in a study of cytomegalovirus exposure and HLA in healthy donors. The donors were members of the validation cohort, which comprised roughly 120 subjects and was separate from the first cohort of 600 to 850 subjects. The study, taken as a whole, reports: Despite most TCR sequences being rare, some public TCRs occurred in many donors. The authors confirmed in vitro that a few CMV-associated chains were specific for CMV antigens. Associated with cytomegalovirus, according to the listing, were 164 TCR beta chains.

Details on this clone: Its antigen is not known.

The CDR3 consists of 16 residues. Germline V gives CDR1 LNHDA, CDR2 SQIVND (reference sequence). Trimming took 6 bases from V and 5 from J; bases not matched to a gene: 6. The method was immunoSEQ multiplex PCR; TCRdb's version includes in-frame clones alone and lacks a portion of them. The sample has 45,000 to 65,000 clones, around 90% seen once. The chain uses TRBV19 and TRBJ2-1, with 14 bases identical to TRBD2. The specimen sequenced was PBMCs. The TCR originated in a young man in good health and CMV-seronegative. CDR3 region: CASSGLAGGSDNEQFF. The DNA of the CDR3 is TGTGCCAGTAGCGGACTAGCGGGAGGTTCAGACAATGAGCAGTTCTTC.